The 3 T cell receptor beta chains below were found in one sample sequenced in a study of cytomegalovirus exposure and HLA in healthy donors. A multiplex PCR was run with 60 Vbeta primers and 13 Jbeta primers. This table comes from immunoSEQ multiplex PCR, and its TCRdb copy is limited to in-frame clones, with some not included. The repertoire holds more than 200,000 clones, with approximately 81% as singletons. The sample comprised PBMCs. These receptors came from a human donor in good health.

The chain uses TRBV6-6 and TRBJ1-1, with a weak D call TRBD1 (6 bases). The CDR3 is made up of 13 amino acids. V lost 7 bases, J lost 4 bases, and 13 bases lay in between. Per germline, CDR1 MNHNY and CDR2 SVGAGI (reference sequence). CDR3 sequence: CASNWGGATEAFF. In nucleotides, the CDR3 is TGTGCCAGCAACTGGGGGGGGGCCACTGAAGCTTTCTTT.

The chain links TRBV7-2 to TRBJ2-7; D is undetermined. Germline V gene lookup returns CDR1 SGHTA and CDR2 FQGNSA. Between the trimmed V and J ends, which lost 2 bases and 1 base, there was a span of 3 bases. There are 12 residues in the CDR3. CDR3 loop: CASSLPSYEQYF. The CDR3 DNA reads TGTGCCAGCAGCTTACCTTCCTACGAGCAGTACTTC.

The genes are TRBV6-5 and TRBJ2-7; 11 nucleotides match TRBD1. The CDR3 is made up of 13 amino acids. The ends lost 6 bases at V and 5 bases at J; junction bases unmatched: 3. Germline lookup yields CDR1 MNHEY and CDR2 SVGAGI. CDR3 region: CASRWTGGNEQYF. The CDR3 coding sequence is TGTGCCAGCAGGTGGACAGGGGGCAACGAGCAGTACTTC.